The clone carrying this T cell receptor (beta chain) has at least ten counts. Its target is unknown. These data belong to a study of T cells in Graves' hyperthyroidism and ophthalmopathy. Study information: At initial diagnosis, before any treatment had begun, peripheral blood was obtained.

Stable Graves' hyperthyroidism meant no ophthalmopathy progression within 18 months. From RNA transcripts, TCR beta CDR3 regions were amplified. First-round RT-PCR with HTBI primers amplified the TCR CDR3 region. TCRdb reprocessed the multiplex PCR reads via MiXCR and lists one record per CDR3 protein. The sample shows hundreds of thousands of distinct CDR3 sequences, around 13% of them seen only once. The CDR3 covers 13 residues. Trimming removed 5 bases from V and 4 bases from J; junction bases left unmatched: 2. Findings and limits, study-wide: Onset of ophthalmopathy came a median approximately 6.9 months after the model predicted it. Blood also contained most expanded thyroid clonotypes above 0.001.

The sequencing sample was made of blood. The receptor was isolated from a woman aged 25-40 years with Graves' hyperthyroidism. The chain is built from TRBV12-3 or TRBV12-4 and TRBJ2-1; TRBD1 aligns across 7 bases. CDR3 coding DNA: TGTGCCAGCAGTAGACAGGGATACAATGAGCAGTTCTTC. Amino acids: CASSRQGYNEQFF.